This TCR beta chain comes out of a study of blood T cells in healthy people across ages. Broader study findings: Underestimates were what the diversity estimates from one million T cells were considered to be.

As to this clonotype: Its antigen is not identified.

Sample-barcoded 5' priming and a J-beta primer mix drove a second PCR of roughly 6 to 12 cycles. TCRdb re-called the 5' RACE reads through MiXCR, storing one row per CDR3 protein. The sample lists some 1.1 million distinct CDR3 sequences, roughly two fifths occurring once. Per the germline V gene, CDR1 is SGHKS and CDR2 is YYEKEE (reference sequence). With 0 bases removed from V and 0 bases from J, the gap between germline ends came to 13 bases. This CDR3 contains 16 residues. The sequenced material came from blood. The TCR sequence derives from a man aged 18-30 years in good health. The chain is built from TRBV5-5 and TRBJ2-7; D is undetermined. CDR3 sequence (DNA): TGTGCCAGCAGCTTGGTTATCTGGGCTATCTCCTACGAGCAGTACTTC. It specifies CASSLVIWAISYEQYF.